The next 14 T cell receptor beta chains were all read from a single sample in a study of blood T cell repertoires in COVID-19. Profiling relied on immunoSEQ multiplex PCR, and the TCRdb table lists in-frame clones only, not all of them. Of approximately 150,000 clones listed, about four fifths were seen once; the top ten hold around 3.7%. Sequencing was carried out using peripheral blood. These receptors were obtained from a man in his 70s who had recovered from COVID-19.

This clone appeared a single time. The genes are TRBV11-2 and TRBJ1-3, with D uncertain. The V gene's germline CDR1 is SGHAT and CDR2 FQNNGV. The V gene lost 6 bases and the J gene lost 2 bases, with 5 bases spanning the gap. There are 12 residues in the CDR3. CDR3 residues: CASSLTGNTIYF. In DNA, the CDR3 is TGTGCCAGCAGTCTTACTGGAAACACCATATATTTT.

V gene TRBV5-6 combines with J gene TRBJ2-1, with 8 bases identical to TRBD1. The CDR3 has 13 residues. Germline V lookup: CDR1 SGHDT, CDR2 YYEEEE. Trimming at V came to 1 base and at J to 8 bases, leaving 2 bases not matched to a gene. CDR3 amino acids: CASSLPGGDEQFF. CDR3 in DNA: TGTGCCAGCAGCTTGCCAGGGGGCGATGAGCAGTTCTTC.

V and J are TRBV19 and TRBJ2-6, with no clear D. CDR1 LNHDA and CDR2 SQIVND come from the germline V gene (reference sequence). The V gene lost 2 bases and the J gene lost 0 bases, with 5 bases spanning the gap. The CDR3 has 15 residues. The CDR3 bases are TGTGCCAGTAGTATAACAGCCTCTGGGGCCAACGTCCTGACTTTC. This codes for CASSITASGANVLTF.

This sequence joins TRBV5-1 and TRBJ1-5; D not certain. Trimming stripped 0 bases from V and 3 bases from J, with 7 bases between. Germline loops: CDR1 SGHRS, CDR2 YFSETQ. The CDR3 contains 14 residues. The CDR3 is CASSLGGFNQPQHF. In nucleotides, the CDR3 is TGCGCCAGCAGCTTGGGAGGTTTCAATCAGCCCCAGCATTTT. Full variable domain (missing parts from reference TRBV5-1 and TRBJ1-5): KAGVTQTPRYLIKTRGQQVTLSCSPISGHRSVSWYQQTPGQGLQFLFEYFSETQRNKGNFPGRFSGRQFSNSRSEMNVSTLELGDSALYLCASSLGGFNQPQHFGDGTRLSIL.

This chain links TRBV4-3 with TRBJ2-4; weak D call: TRBD2 (6 bases). Trimming took off 1 base at V and 8 bases at J, with 18 bases between the two ends. Germline assignment: CDR1 LGHNA and CDR2 YSLEER. The length of the CDR3 is 16 residues. This CDR3 is CASSQAPGRSGDIQYF. In nucleotides, the CDR3 is TGCGCCAGCAGCCAAGCACCGGGACGATCGGGGGACATTCAGTACTTC.

This chain joins TRBV5-4 and TRBJ2-1; 8 positions agree with TRBD2. CDR1 SGHNT and CDR2 YYREEE come from the germline V gene (reference sequence). Losses at the gene ends were 4 bases for V and 1 base for J; bases not matched to a gene: 4. The CDR3 contains 15 residues. CDR3 in amino acids: CASSPRLASYNEQFF. The CDR3 DNA sequence: TGTGCCAGCAGCCCCCGACTAGCGTCCTACAATGAGCAGTTCTTC.

The CDR3 DNA reads TGTGCCAGCAGTAATAGCGGGGATTACAATGAGCAGTTCTTC. Residues: CASSNSGDYNEQFF. The chain couples TRBV27 to TRBJ2-1, with TRBD2 matching over 8 bases. V lost 5 bases to trimming and J lost 4 bases; unmatched junction nucleotides: 4. This CDR3 spans 14 amino acids. In germline, CDR1 is MNHEY, CDR2 SMNVEV (reference sequence).

CDR3: CASSVSGEYNEQFF. CDR3 coding DNA: TGTGCCAGCAGCGTTAGCGGAGAATACAATGAGCAGTTCTTC. The chain joins TRBV7-3 to TRBJ2-1, with D perhaps matching TRBD2 (6 bases). The V gene lost 5 bases and the J gene lost 4 bases, with 12 bases spanning the gap. Germline loops: CDR1 SGHTA, CDR2 FQGTGA. The CDR3 has 14 residues.

V usage is TRBV3-1 (or the pseudogene TRBV3-2) and J usage is TRBJ2-5; 9 nucleotides agree with TRBD2. Germline loops: CDR1 LGHDT, CDR2 YNNKEL (reference sequence). J lost 4 bases, V lost 6 bases, and 18 bases had no gene match. The CDR3 length is 18 residues. This chain's CDR3 is CASRPSPGTSRRGETQYF. The CDR3 DNA is TGTGCCAGCAGACCGAGTCCCGGGACTAGCCGGAGGGGAGAGACCCAGTACTTC.

The J gene is TRBJ1-2, the V gene TRBV7-8, with 10 bases identical to TRBD1. V dropped 3 bases and J dropped 7; count of bases not matched to a gene: 2. The CDR3 contains 13 residues. The germline V gene encodes CDR1 SGHVS and CDR2 FQNEAQ. This chain's CDR3 is CASSFRDRGGYTF. The DNA for the CDR3 is TGTGCCAGCAGCTTCCGGGACAGGGGTGGCTACACCTTC. The full variable domain, in which reference TRBV7-8 and TRBJ1-2 provide the parts outside the CDR3, is GAGVSQSPRYKVAKRGQDVALRCDPISGHVSLFWYQQALGQGPEFLTYFQNEAQLDKSGLPSDRFFAERPEGSVSTLKIQRTQQEDSAVYLCASSFRDRGGYTFGSGTRLTVV.

The V call is TRBV7-9, the J call TRBJ1-2; 7 bases agree with TRBD1. The CDR3 is 14 residues long. Germline loops: CDR1 SEHNR, CDR2 FQNEAQ (reference sequence). V trimming: 4 bases; J trimming: 4 bases; junction bases outside the gene matches: 6. CDR3 sequence: CASSSPTGIYGYTF. The CDR3 DNA is TGTGCCAGCAGCTCCCCGACAGGGATCTATGGCTACACCTTC.

This chain joins TRBV7-8 and TRBJ2-5, with D unclear. With 5 bases removed from V and 5 bases from J, the gap between germline ends came to 9 bases. CDR1 SGHVS and CDR2 FQNEAQ come from the germline V gene. The CDR3 has 12 amino acids. In nucleotides, the CDR3 is TGTGCCAGCAGCCGTGCGTGGGAGACCCAGTACTTC. Protein sequence: CASSRAWETQYF.

The CDR3 protein is CASSFGLASNEQFF. The CDR3 DNA is TGTGCCAGCAGCTTCGGACTAGCAAGCAATGAGCAGTTCTTC. The chain combines TRBV7-3 with TRBJ2-1, with 8 bases fitting TRBD2. In germline, CDR1 is SGHTA, CDR2 FQGTGA. This CDR3 has 14 amino acids. The J segment lost 6 bases and the V segment lost 3 bases, leaving 4 bases of the junction unmatched.

The V call is TRBV11-2, the J call TRBJ2-4; the match to TRBD2 covers 11 bases. With 3 bases clipped from V and 5 bases from J, the junction kept 0 bases outside the gene matches. Looked up from germline, CDR1 is SGHAT and CDR2 is FQNNGV. There are 14 residues in the CDR3. The CDR3 region is CASSLGLAENIQYF. The DNA of the CDR3 is TGTGCCAGCAGCTTGGGACTAGCGGAAAACATTCAGTACTTC.